One TCR beta chain is described in this entry. This entry is derived from a study of blood T cell repertoires in COVID-19. Study at large: Sites in the United States, Italy and Spain provided acute and convalescent COVID-19 samples. Sources were T cells, B-cell-depleted T cells, or PBMCs; the material itself was cDNA or gDNA.

Per the original methods: It was from reference gene primer amplification that nucleated cell counts were estimated. Produced via immunoSEQ multiplex PCR; TCRdb's table is partial and in-frame only. V and J calls and clone size are copied from that table; D and trimming were computed from the DNA. The sample lists about 200,000 clones; approximately 87% were seen once. Germline lookup yields CDR1 MNHEY and CDR2 SMNVEV (reference sequence). V lost 0 bases and J lost 2; bases outside the gene matches: 4. The CDR3 loop spans 16 amino acids. The chain uses TRBV27 and TRBJ2-1; 7 bases are a match to TRBD2. This TCR was sampled from a man between 60 and 70 years old who had recovered from COVID-19. The material sequenced was peripheral blood. The CDR3 spells CASSLSGGRPYNEQFF. The CDR3 nucleotides read TGTGCCAGCAGTTTATCGGGCGGGAGACCCTACAATGAGCAGTTCTTC.